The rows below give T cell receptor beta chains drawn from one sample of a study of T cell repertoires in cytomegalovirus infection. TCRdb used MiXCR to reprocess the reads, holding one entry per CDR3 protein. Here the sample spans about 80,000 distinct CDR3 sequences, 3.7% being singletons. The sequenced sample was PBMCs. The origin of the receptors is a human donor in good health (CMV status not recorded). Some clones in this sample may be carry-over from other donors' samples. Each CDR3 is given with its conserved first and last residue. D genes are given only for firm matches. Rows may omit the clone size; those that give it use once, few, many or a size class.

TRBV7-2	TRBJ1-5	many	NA	CASSSGLGQPQHF	TGTGCCAGCAGCTCTGGCTTAGGACAGCCCCAGCATTTT
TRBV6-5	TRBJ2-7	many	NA	CASSYGGRGHEQYF	TGTGCCAGCAGTTACGGGGGACGGGGGCACGAGCAGTACTTC
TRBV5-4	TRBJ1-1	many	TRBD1	CASSSPRTGGTEAFF	TGTGCCAGCAGCTCCCCCCGGACAGGCGGCACTGAAGCTTTCTTT
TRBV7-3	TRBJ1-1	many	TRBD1	CASSSGTGNTEAFF	TGTGCCAGCAGCTCGGGGACAGGGAACACTGAAGCTTTCTTT
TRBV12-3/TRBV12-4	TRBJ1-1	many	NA	CASSSREGVAEAFF	TGTGCCAGCAGTTCCAGGGAGGGAGTGGCTGAAGCTTTCTTT
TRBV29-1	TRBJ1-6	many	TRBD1	CATGTDNSPLHF	TGCGCGACAGGGACGGATAATTCACCCCTCCACTTT
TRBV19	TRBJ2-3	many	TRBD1	CARYRGQGNTDTQYF	TGTGCCAGATACAGGGGACAGGGAAACACAGATACGCAGTATTTT
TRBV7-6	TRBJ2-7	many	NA	CASSPTTTGEQYF	TGTGCCAGCAGCCCCACGACGACTGGCGAGCAGTACTTC
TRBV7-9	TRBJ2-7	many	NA	CASSARGTYEQYF	TGTGCCAGCTCAGCCCGAGGAACCTACGAGCAGTACTTC
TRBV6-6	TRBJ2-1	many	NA	CASSPRGRPHASEQFF	TGTGCCAGCAGCCCAAGAGGGAGACCCCACGCTAGTGAGCAGTTCTTC
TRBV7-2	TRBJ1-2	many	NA	CASIQSTGNYGYTF	TGTGCCAGCATCCAATCGACAGGAAACTATGGCTACACCTTC
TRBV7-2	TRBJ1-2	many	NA	CASSLSQGPYGYTF	TGTGCCAGCAGCTTGTCTCAGGGGCCCTATGGCTACACCTTC
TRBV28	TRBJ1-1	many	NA	CASRPRDMRGTEAFF	TGTGCCAGCAGACCCAGGGACATGCGGGGGACTGAAGCTTTCTTT
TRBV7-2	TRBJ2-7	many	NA	CASSPFLALYEQYF	TGTGCCAGCAGCCCCTTTTTAGCTCTCTACGAGCAGTACTTC
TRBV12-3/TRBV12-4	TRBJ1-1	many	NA	CASRPQGFTEAFF	TGTGCCAGCAGGCCCCAGGGGTTTACTGAAGCTTTCTTT
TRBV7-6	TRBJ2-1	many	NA	CASSLALRTGKLYNEQFF	TGTGCCAGCAGCTTAGCGTTGAGGACGGGGAAGCTTTACAATGAGCAGTTCTTC
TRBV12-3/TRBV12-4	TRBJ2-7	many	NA	CASSSRNEQYF	TGTGCCAGCAGTTCCCGTAACGAGCAGTACTTC
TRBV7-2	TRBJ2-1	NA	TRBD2	CASSFPSGAYNEQFF	TGTGCCAGCAGCTTTCCTAGCGGCGCCTACAATGAGCAGTTCTTC
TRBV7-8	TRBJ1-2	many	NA	CASSLEVSNYGYTF	TGTGCCAGCAGCTTAGAGGTCAGCAACTATGGCTACACCTTC
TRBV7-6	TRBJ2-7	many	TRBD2	CASSSQRTSGGSEQYF	TGTGCCAGCAGCTCGCAAAGGACTAGCGGGGGTTCCGAGCAGTACTTC
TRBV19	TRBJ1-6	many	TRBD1	CASSLTGGRSSPGALHF	TGTGCCAGTAGTTTGACAGGGGGCCGGTCAAGCCCTGGAGCCCTCCACTTT
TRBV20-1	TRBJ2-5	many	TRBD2	CSADYGLAGYQETQYF	TGCAGTGCTGATTACGGACTAGCGGGCTACCAAGAGACCCAGTACTTC
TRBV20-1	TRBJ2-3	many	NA	CSARKATDTQYF	TGCAGTGCTCGGAAAGCAACAGATACGCAGTATTTT
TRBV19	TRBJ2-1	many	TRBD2	CASSMGTLAGGVNEQFF	TGTGCCAGTAGTATGGGGACCCTAGCGGGGGGAGTCAATGAGCAGTTCTTC
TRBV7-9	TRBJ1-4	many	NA	CASSLVSRGRATNEKLFF	TGTGCCAGCAGCTTAGTGTCGCGAGGGAGAGCAACTAATGAAAAACTGTTTTTT
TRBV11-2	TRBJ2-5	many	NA	CASSFDTEETQYF	TGTGCCAGCAGCTTCGACACGGAAGAGACCCAGTACTTC
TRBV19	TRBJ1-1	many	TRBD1	CASSIRQGKNTEAFF	TGTGCCAGTAGTATCCGACAGGGGAAAAACACTGAAGCTTTCTTT
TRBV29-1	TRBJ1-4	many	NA	CSVFTGSGNEKLFF	TGCAGCGTTTTTACAGGATCCGGGAATGAAAAACTGTTTTTT
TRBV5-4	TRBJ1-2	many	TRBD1	CASSLGRQGRGYTF	TGTGCCAGCAGCTTGGGCCGACAGGGCAGAGGCTACACCTTC
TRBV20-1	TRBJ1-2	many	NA	CSAHTGLHGYTF	TGCAGTGCTCATACAGGGTTGCATGGCTACACCTTC
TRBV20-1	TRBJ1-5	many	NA	CSASFGVGSNQPQHF	TGCAGTGCTAGTTTCGGGGTAGGAAGCAATCAGCCCCAGCATTTT
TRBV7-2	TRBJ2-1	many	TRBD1	CAGQGNNEQFF	TGTGCGGGACAGGGAAACAATGAGCAGTTCTTC
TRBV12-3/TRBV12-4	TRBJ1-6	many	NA	CASSARAHNSPLHF	TGTGCCAGCAGCGCCCGCGCGCATAATTCACCCCTCCACTTT
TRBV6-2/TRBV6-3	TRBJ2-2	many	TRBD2	CASRLLLAGPNTGELFF	TGTGCCAGCAGACTTTTACTAGCGGGGCCGAACACCGGGGAGCTGTTTTTT